This is a list of T cell receptor beta chains from one sample in a study of T cell responses to AZD1222 COVID-19 vaccine. Measured with immunoSEQ multiplex PCR; TCRdb has only the in-frame clones, and not every one. Of approximately 180,000 clones listed, around 93% were seen once; the top ten hold 0.95% to 1.3%. The specimen was peripheral blood, collected 28 days after the second dose of the MenACWY control vaccine. The receptors were gathered from an adult who received the MenACWY meningococcal vaccine as a control. The CDR3 runs from the conserved cysteine through the conserved F or W. A D gene is named only where the DNA matches it firmly. Clone size is stated in some rows and not others, as once, few, many or a class when expanded.

>TRBV5-6|-|few|TRBJ2-5
CASSFTAQETQYF
TGTGCCAGCAGCTTCACAGCCCAAGAGACCCAGTACTTC
>TRBV6-2/TRBV6-3|-|-|TRBJ1-1
CASSYFREAFF
TGTGCCAGCAGTTACTTCCGAGAAGCTTTCTTT
>TRBV7-9|-|-|TRBJ1-2
CASSLAGQSYGYTF
TGTGCCAGCAGCTTAGCGGGGCAGAGCTATGGCTACACCTTC
>TRBV9|TRBD1|-|TRBJ1-4
CASSVRAGGMEKLFF
TGTGCCAGCAGCGTAAGGGCAGGGGGCATGGAAAAACTGTTTTTT
>TRBV7-9|-|-|TRBJ1-3
CASRGIRNTIYF
TGTGCCAGCAGGGGTATCAGAAACACCATATATTTT
>TRBV25-1|-|-|TRBJ1-2
CASSGGRQNYGYTF
TGTGCCAGCAGTGGGGGGAGGCAAAACTATGGCTACACCTTC
>TRBV19|TRBD2|once|TRBJ2-5
CASRSAGGGTPKQETQYF
TGTGCCAGTAGATCAGCGGGGGGCGGAACCCCCAAGCAAGAGACCCAGTACTTC
>TRBV7-2|-|-|TRBJ1-6
CASSPDNSPLHF
TGTGCCAGCAGCCCGGATAATTCACCCCTCCACTTT
>TRBV7-8|TRBD1|-|TRBJ1-4
CASSSRQGFNEKLFF
TGTGCCAGCAGCTCCAGACAGGGGTTTAATGAAAAACTGTTTTTT
>TRBV5-6|-|-|TRBJ2-7
CASSLNGGNYEQYF
TGTGCCAGCAGCTTGAATGGCGGGAACTACGAGCAGTACTTC
>TRBV3-1/TRBV3-2|-|-|TRBJ1-4
CASSQDPQGTNEKLFF
TGTGCCAGCAGCCAAGATCCCCAGGGGACTAATGAAAAACTGTTTTTT
>TRBV7-9|-|-|TRBJ2-5
CASSSTEARETQYF
TGTGCCAGCAGCTCTACCGAGGCAAGGGAGACCCAGTACTTC
>TRBV3-1/TRBV3-2|-|-|TRBJ1-6
CASSQEGSYNSPLHF
TGTGCCAGCAGCCAAGAGGGCAGTTATAATTCACCCCTCCACTTT
>TRBV2|-|-|TRBJ1-2
CASSASKDYGYTF
TGTGCCAGCAGTGCTTCGAAGGACTATGGCTACACCTTC
>TRBV19|-|-|TRBJ2-1
CASKRDRPSYNEQFF
TGTGCCAGCAAGAGGGACCGCCCCTCCTACAATGAGCAGTTCTTC
>TRBV18|-|-|TRBJ2-5
CASSPPVGGLETQYF
TGTGCCAGCTCACCACCGGTGGGGGGTTTGGAGACCCAGTACTTC
>TRBV18|-|-|TRBJ1-2
CASSPERDYYGYTF
TGTGCCAGCTCACCAGAGAGGGACTACTATGGCTACACCTTC
>TRBV6-5|-|-|TRBJ1-2
CASSYGTTSGYTF
TGTGCCAGCAGTTATGGGACCACGAGTGGCTACACCTTC
>TRBV7-9|-|once|TRBJ1-6
CASSSGDLGPPLHF
TGTGCCAGCAGCTCCGGGGACTTAGGCCCGCCCCTCCACTTT
>TRBV5-4|-|few|TRBJ2-7
CASSSTTGFEQYF
TGTGCCAGCAGCTCCACAACAGGGTTCGAGCAGTACTTC
>TRBV6-5|-|once|TRBJ1-2
CASSYGVRGGYTF
TGTGCCAGCAGTTACGGAGTCAGGGGAGGCTACACCTTC
>TRBV19|TRBD1|-|TRBJ1-5
CASSKGAASNQPQHF
TGTGCCAGTAGTAAGGGGGCGGCGAGCAATCAGCCCCAGCATTTT
>TRBV19|TRBD1|-|TRBJ1-6
CASTLTRGSPLHF
TGTGCCAGTACCCTCACCAGGGGGTCACCCCTCCACTTT
>TRBV19|-|-|TRBJ2-3
CASSIVPRDTQYF
TGTGCCAGTAGTATAGTCCCCAGAGATACGCAGTATTTT